One and the same sample provided the 3 T cell receptor beta chains below, sequenced in a study of T cells after somatic rescue of genetic block. The assay was immunoSEQ multiplex PCR, and TCRdb's table has in-frame clones only and misses some. The sample carries under 15,000 clones, approximately 72% recorded once. The sample comprised peripheral blood mononuclear cells (PBMCs). The receptor set was obtained from a boy aged 5-17 years.

The rearrangement links TRBV7-2 to TRBJ1-5; the match to TRBD1 covers 11 bases. With V trimmed by 1 base and J by 11 bases, 16 bases remained unmatched. Looked up from germline, CDR1 is SGHTA and CDR2 is FQGNSA. CDR3 length: 18 amino acids. CDR3 sequence reads: CASSLVPGGTGGQSAQHF. CDR3 DNA sequence: TGTGCCAGCAGCTTAGTTCCGGGAGGGACAGGGGGTCAATCAGCCCAGCATTTT. The variable domain in full, with the rest retrieved from reference TRBV7-2 and TRBJ1-5, is GAGVSQSPSNKVTEKGKDVELRCDPISGHTALYWYRQSLGQGLEFLIYFQGNSAPDKSGLPSDRFSAERTGGSVSTLTIQRTQQEDSAVYLCASSLVPGGTGGQSAQHFGDGTRLSIL.

The gene calls are TRBV11-2 and TRBJ2-7; possible D gene TRBD1, 6 bases. V was shortened by 2 bases and J by 7 bases, with 12 bases between the two germline ends. Looked up from germline, CDR1 is SGHAT and CDR2 is FQNNGV. The CDR3 is 13 amino acids. The CDR3 reads CASSLWTAREQYF. As DNA, the CDR3 is TGTGCCAGCAGCTTATGGACAGCAAGGGAGCAGTACTTC.

CDR3 DNA sequence: TGTGCCAGCAGTCTCGGACAGCTCTATGGCTACACCTTC. It is translated as CASSLGQLYGYTF. This rearrangement joins TRBV6-5 to TRBJ1-2; D is possibly TRBD1 (6 bases). The germline V gene has CDR1 MNHEY and CDR2 SVGAGI. The V gene lost 5 bases and the J gene lost 4 bases, with 11 bases spanning the gap. The CDR3 sequence is 13 residues long.